Below are 13 T cell receptor beta chains sequenced from a single sample in a study of identifying expanded T cells in peripheral blood. Sequencing used immunoSEQ multiplex PCR; TCRdb keeps in-frame clones, though not all of them. The repertoire holds more than 85,000 clones, with 70% to 90% as singletons. Sequenced sample: blood. These receptors were taken from a person aged 18 to 75 in good health.

The chain couples TRBV7-9 to TRBJ1-6; 8 bases agree with TRBD1. This CDR3 comprises 14 residues. Germline CDR1 is SEHNR and CDR2 is FQNEAQ (reference sequence). Trimming at V came to 4 bases and at J to 10 bases, leaving 6 bases not matched to a gene. CDR3 residues: CASSYGQGNSPLHF. CDR3 bases: TGTGCCAGCAGCTACGGACAGGGTAACTCACCCCTCCACTTT.

The chain couples TRBV6-6 to TRBJ2-2; 11 bases match TRBD2. This CDR3 is built from 16 residues. V shed 4 bases, J shed 8 bases, and the junction held 9 bases outside the gene matches. Germline CDR1 and CDR2: MNHNY and SVGAGI (reference sequence). The CDR3 nucleotides are TGTGCCAGCAGTTTACTAGCGGGAGTCGCGGGAGGGGAGCTGTTTTTT. Amino acid sequence: CASSLLAGVAGGELFF.

DNA for the CDR3: TGCGCCAGCAGCCAAGAGACTAGCGGGGGGAGTACCCCCTACGAGCAGTACTTC. This encodes CASSQETSGGSTPYEQYF. This chain uses TRBV4-3 with TRBJ2-7, with TRBD2 identical over 13 bases. The CDR3 sequence is 18 residues long. Germline CDR1 is LGHNA and CDR2 is YSLEER. The ends lost 0 bases at V and 2 bases at J; junction bases unmatched: 7.

This clone has a single count. This chain links TRBV27 with TRBJ1-4; D might be TRBD1 (6 bases). The V end lost 5 bases, the J end lost 4 bases, and 11 bases lay between the germline ends. The CDR3 runs to 14 residues. CDR1 MNHEY and CDR2 SMNVEV come from the germline V gene (reference sequence). CDR3 DNA: TGTGCCAGCAGTCTGGGGGCGGGTAATGAAAAACTGTTTTTT. This gives the protein CASSLGAGNEKLFF.

This rearrangement joins TRBV11-3 to TRBJ2-5; no firm D call. Per germline, CDR1 SGHNT and CDR2 YENEEA. Trimming shortened V by 3 bases and J by 7 bases, and 12 bases separated the two germline ends. This CDR3 contains 13 residues. The CDR3 nucleotides read TGTGCCAGCAGCTTGGCCATCGGGTGGACCCAGTACTTC. Translated: CASSLAIGWTQYF.

DNA of the CDR3: TGTGCCAGCAGCCAAGACTTGAGGCAGCCCCAGCATTTT. Translating it yields CASSQDLRQPQHF. The chain is built from TRBV14 and TRBJ1-5; D gene uncertain. The germline CDR1 and CDR2 sequences are SGHDN and FVKESK. CDR3 length: 13 residues. Trimming shortened V by 0 bases and J by 7 bases, and 7 bases separated the two germline ends.

The V and J genes are TRBV5-1 and TRBJ2-2; 8 bases agree with TRBD2. V was clipped by 4 bases and J by 1 base; unmatched bases: 3. Germline V gene data show CDR1 as SGHRS and CDR2 as YFSETQ. The CDR3 contains 15 residues. The CDR3 protein is CASSPAGVNTGELFF. Here the CDR3 DNA reads TGCGCCAGCAGCCCAGCGGGAGTGAACACCGGGGAGCTGTTTTTT.

J is TRBJ2-1 and V is TRBV5-1; D possibly corresponds to TRBD1 (5 bases). The CDR3 contains 14 residues. Germline V lookup: CDR1 SGHRS, CDR2 YFSETQ. The ends were cut back, 3 bases at V and 3 bases at J, with 10 bases in the middle. CDR3 protein: CASSSRENYNEQFF. CDR3 coding DNA: TGCGCCAGCAGCTCCAGGGAAAACTACAATGAGCAGTTCTTC.

The CDR3 here is CAISGGSHEQFF. The CDR3 DNA sequence: TGTGCCATCTCGGGAGGTTCCCATGAGCAGTTCTTC. The genes are TRBV10-3 and TRBJ2-1, with 7 positions matching TRBD2. J gave up 8 bases and V 8 bases, and 6 bases lay outside the gene matches. Germline V gene sequence: CDR1 ENHRY, CDR2 SYGVKD. The CDR3 extends over 12 amino acids.

This clone was recorded once. J is TRBJ1-2 and V is TRBV19; perhaps TRBD1 as D (5 bases). CDR3 length equals 19 residues. V was cut by 3 bases and J by 5 bases, with 28 bases left in between. Germline V gene sequence: CDR1 LNHDA, CDR2 SQIVND (reference sequence). CDR3 DNA: TGTGCCAGTAGTATGGTTACCCTGGGACGGAGAGAAAGTAGTTATGGCTACACCTTC. Its protein product is CASSMVTLGRRESSYGYTF.

The chain is built from TRBV5-1 and TRBJ2-7; no reliable D call. The CDR3 runs to 12 residues. V was clipped by 4 bases and J by 0 bases, with 5 bases between them. Looked up from germline, CDR1 is SGHRS and CDR2 is YFSETQ. CDR3 in amino acids: CASSESSYEQYF. CDR3 coding DNA: TGCGCCAGCAGCGAGAGCTCCTACGAGCAGTACTTC.

The V call is TRBV5-1, the J call TRBJ2-7; 9 bases agree with TRBD2. This CDR3 contains 14 residues. Germline V lookup: CDR1 SGHRS, CDR2 YFSETQ. V was clipped by 0 bases and J by 3 bases; unmatched bases: 1. CDR3 DNA sequence: TGCGCCAGCAGCTTGGGAGCGGGGGGCTACGAGCAGTACTTC. Protein sequence: CASSLGAGGYEQYF. Using reference TRBV5-1 and TRBJ2-7 for the parts outside the CDR3, the full variable domain is KAGVTQTPRYLIKTRGQQVTLSCSPISGHRSVSWYQQTPGQGLQFLFEYFSETQRNKGNFPGRFSGRQFSNSRSEMNVSTLELGDSALYLCASSLGAGGYEQYFGPGTRLTVT.

V and J are TRBV10-1 and TRBJ2-7; D uncertain. V gave up 3 bases and J gave up 1 base, with 7 bases separating them. Germline loops: CDR1 WNHNN, CDR2 SYGVQD (reference sequence). The CDR3 runs to 13 residues. The CDR3 DNA reads as TGCGCCAGCAGTGACGGGCAATCCTACGAGCAGTACTTC. This codes for CASSDGQSYEQYF.